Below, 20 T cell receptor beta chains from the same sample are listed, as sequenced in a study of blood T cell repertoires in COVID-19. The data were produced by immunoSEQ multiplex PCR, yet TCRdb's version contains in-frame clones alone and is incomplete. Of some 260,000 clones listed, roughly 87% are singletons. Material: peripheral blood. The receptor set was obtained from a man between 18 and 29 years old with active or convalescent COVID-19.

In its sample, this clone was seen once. The CDR3 region is CASSFTSGGSDTQYF. The CDR3 DNA is TGCGCCAGCAGCTTTACTAGCGGGGGATCGGATACGCAGTATTTT. This chain uses TRBV5-1 with TRBJ2-3; 11 nucleotides match TRBD2. There are 15 residues in the CDR3. Germline V lookup: CDR1 SGHRS, CDR2 YFSETQ. Trimming took 2 bases from V and 6 from J; bases not matched to a gene: 5.

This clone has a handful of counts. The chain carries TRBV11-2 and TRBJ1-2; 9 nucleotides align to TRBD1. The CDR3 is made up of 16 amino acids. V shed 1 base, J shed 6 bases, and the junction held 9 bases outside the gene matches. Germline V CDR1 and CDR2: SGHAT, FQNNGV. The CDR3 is CASSLVIGTGLDGYTF. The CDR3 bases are TGTGCCAGCAGCTTAGTAATCGGGACAGGGTTGGATGGCTACACCTTC.

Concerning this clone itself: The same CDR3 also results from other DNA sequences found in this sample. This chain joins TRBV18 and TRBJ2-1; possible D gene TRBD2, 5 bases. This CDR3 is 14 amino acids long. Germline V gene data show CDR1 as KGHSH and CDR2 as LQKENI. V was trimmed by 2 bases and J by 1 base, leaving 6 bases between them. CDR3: CASSPTRSYNEQFF. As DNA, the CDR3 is TGTGCCAGCTCACCAACTAGGTCCTACAATGAGCAGTTCTTC.

The CDR3 DNA reads as TGTGCCTCCAGACACCGTTCCACACCTGAAGCTTTCTTT. As protein: CASRHRSTPEAFF. The chain combines TRBV5-4 with TRBJ1-1; D not certain. Germline V gene lookup returns CDR1 SGHNT and CDR2 YYREEE (reference sequence). V lost 10 bases to trimming and J lost 6 bases, with 19 bases between them. The CDR3 has 13 residues.

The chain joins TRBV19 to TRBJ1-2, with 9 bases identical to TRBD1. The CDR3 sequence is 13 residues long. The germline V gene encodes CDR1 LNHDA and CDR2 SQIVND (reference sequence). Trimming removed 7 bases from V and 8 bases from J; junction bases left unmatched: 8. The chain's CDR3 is CASTRTGDAGYTF. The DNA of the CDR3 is TGTGCCAGTACTAGGACAGGGGATGCAGGCTACACCTTC.

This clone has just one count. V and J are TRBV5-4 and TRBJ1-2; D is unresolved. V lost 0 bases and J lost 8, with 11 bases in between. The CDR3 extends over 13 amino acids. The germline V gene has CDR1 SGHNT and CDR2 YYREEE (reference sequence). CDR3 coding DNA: TGTGCCAGCAGCTTGGGTGTCGGTCAAGGCTACACCTTC. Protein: CASSLGVGQGYTF.

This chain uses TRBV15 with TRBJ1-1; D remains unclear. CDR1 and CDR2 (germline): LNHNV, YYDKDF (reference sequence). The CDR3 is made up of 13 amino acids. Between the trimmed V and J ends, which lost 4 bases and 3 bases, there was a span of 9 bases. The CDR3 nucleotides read TGTGCCACCAGCACCCCCTCAGACACTGAAGCTTTCTTT. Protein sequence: CATSTPSDTEAFF.

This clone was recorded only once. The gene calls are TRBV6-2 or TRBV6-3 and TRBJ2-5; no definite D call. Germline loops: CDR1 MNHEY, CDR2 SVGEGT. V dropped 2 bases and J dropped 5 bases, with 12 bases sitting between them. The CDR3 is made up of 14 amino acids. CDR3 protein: CASSYDPRRETQYF. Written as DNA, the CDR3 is TGTGCCAGCAGTTACGACCCCCGGCGGGAGACCCAGTACTTC.

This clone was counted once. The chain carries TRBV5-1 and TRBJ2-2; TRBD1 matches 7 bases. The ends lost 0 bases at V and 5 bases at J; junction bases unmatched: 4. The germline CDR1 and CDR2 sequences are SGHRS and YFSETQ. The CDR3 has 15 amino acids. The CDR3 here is CASSLGGGDTGELFF. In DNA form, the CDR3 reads TGCGCCAGCAGCTTGGGAGGGGGCGATACCGGGGAGCTGTTTTTT. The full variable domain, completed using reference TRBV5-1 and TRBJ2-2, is KAGVTQTPRYLIKTRGQQVTLSCSPISGHRSVSWYQQTPGQGLQFLFEYFSETQRNKGNFPGRFSGRQFSNSRSEMNVSTLELGDSALYLCASSLGGGDTGELFFGEGSRLTVL.

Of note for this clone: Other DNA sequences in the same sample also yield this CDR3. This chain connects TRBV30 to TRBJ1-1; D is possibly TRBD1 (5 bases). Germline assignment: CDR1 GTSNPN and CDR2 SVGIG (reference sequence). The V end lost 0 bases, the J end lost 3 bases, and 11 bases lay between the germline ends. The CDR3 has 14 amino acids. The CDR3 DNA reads TGTGCCTGGAGTGTACGCCGGGGGGACACTGAAGCTTTCTTT. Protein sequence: CAWSVRRGDTEAFF.

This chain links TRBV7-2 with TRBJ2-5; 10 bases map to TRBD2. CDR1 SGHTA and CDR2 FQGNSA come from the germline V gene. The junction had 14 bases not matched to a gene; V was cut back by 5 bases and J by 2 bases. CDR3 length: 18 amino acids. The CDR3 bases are TGTGCCAGCAGCAACCGGAGGGCTAGCGGGGGCTTTCAAGAGACCCAGTACTTC. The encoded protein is CASSNRRASGGFQETQYF.

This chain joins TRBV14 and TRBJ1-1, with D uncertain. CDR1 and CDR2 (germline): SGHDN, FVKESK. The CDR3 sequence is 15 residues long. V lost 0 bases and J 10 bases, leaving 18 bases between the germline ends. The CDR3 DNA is TGTGCCAGCAGCCAAGATTTAGGTAAGCTGGCGGTAGCTTTCTTT. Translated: CASSQDLGKLAVAFF. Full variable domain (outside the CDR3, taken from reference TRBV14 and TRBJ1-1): EAGVTQFPSHSVIEKGQTVTLRCDPISGHDNLYWYRRVMGKEIKFLLHFVKESKQDESGMPNNRFLAERTGGTYSTLKVQPAELEDSGVYFCASSQDLGKLAVAFFGQGTRLTVV.

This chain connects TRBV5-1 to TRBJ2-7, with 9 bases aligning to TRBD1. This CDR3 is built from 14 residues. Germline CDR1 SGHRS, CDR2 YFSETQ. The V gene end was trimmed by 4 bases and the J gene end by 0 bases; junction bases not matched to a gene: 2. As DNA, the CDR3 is TGCGCCAGCAGCGGGGGACAGGGCTCCTACGAGCAGTACTTC. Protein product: CASSGGQGSYEQYF.

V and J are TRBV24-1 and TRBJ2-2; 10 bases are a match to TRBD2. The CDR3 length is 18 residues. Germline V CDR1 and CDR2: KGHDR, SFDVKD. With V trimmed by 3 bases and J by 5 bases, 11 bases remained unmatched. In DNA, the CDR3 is TGTGCCACCAGTGATGTCTTAGCGGGAGGCCCAATAACCGGGGAGCTGTTTTTT. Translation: CATSDVLAGGPITGELFF.

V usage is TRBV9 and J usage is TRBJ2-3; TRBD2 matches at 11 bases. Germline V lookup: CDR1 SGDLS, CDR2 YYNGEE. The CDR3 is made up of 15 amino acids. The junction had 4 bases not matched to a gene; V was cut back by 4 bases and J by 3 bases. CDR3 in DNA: TGTGCCAGCAGCCCGACTAGCGGGGCGACAGATACGCAGTATTTT. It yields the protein CASSPTSGATDTQYF.

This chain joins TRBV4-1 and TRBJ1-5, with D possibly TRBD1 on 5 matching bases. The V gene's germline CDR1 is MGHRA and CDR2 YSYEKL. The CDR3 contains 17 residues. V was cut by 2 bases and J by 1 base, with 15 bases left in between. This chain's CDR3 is CASSQTRQKLSNQPQHF. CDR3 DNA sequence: TGCGCCAGCAGCCAAACAAGACAGAAATTAAGCAATCAGCCCCAGCATTTT.

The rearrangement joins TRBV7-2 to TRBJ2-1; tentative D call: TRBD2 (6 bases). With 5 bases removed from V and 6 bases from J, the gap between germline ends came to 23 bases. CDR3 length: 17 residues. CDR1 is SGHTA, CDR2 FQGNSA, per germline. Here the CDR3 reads CASSPNHGREVLNEQFF. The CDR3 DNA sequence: TGTGCCAGCAGCCCAAACCATGGCAGGGAGGTCCTCAATGAGCAGTTCTTC.

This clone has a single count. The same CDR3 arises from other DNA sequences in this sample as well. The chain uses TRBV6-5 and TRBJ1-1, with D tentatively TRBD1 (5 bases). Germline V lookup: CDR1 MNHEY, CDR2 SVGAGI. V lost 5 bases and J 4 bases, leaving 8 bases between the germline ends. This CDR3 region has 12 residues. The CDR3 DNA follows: TGTGCCAGCAGTACGGGGGGCACTGAAGCTTTCTTT. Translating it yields CASSTGGTEAFF.

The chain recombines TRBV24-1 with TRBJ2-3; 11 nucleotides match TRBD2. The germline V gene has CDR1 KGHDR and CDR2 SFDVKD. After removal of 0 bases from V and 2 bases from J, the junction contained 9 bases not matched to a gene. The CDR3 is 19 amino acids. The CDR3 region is CATSDLFLLAGGITDTQYF. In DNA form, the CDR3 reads TGTGCCACCAGTGATTTGTTTTTATTAGCGGGAGGGATCACAGATACGCAGTATTTT.

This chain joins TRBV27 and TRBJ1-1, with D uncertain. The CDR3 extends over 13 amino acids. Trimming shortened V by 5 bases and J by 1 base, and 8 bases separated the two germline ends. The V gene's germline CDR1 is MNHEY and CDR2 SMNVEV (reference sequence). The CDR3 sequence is CASSPPGNTEAFF. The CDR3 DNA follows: TGTGCCAGCAGTCCACCCGGGAACACTGAAGCTTTCTTT.